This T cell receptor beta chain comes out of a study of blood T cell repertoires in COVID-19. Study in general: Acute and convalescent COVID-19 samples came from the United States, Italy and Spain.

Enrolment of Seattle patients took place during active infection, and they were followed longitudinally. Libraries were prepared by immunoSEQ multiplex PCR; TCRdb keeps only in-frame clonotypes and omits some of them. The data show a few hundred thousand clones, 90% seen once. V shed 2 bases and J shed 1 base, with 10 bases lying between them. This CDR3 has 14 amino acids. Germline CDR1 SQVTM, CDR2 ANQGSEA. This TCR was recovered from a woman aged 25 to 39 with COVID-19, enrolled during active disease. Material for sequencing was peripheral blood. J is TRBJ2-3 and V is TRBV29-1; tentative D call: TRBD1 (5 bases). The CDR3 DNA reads TGCAGCGTTGAAAGGGGTGTGGGCACAGATACGCAGTATTTT. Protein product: CSVERGVGTDTQYF.